The 21 T cell receptor beta chains below all came from one sample that was sequenced in a study of human versus mouse CDR3 diversity and MHC coevolution (TCRdb year 2017). Libraries were prepared through the immunoSEQ multiplex PCR assay. As stored in TCRdb, this immuneACCESS dataset retains in-frame rearrangements with V and J assigned. A fraction of the clones does not appear; measured against another copy, unresolved V genes explain less than half of the discrepancy, and the remainder lacks a known reason. Within this sample are around 77,000 clones, with around 93% of them counted one time only. The ten largest clones represent about 0.15% of the sample. The sequenced sample consisted of naive CD4+ T cells from blood. The cell subset or site label here, explained by the study, means: CD45RO-negative CD62L-positive naive CD4 T cells. Receptor source: a person aged 30-70 years in good health.

This rearrangement joins TRBV11-3 to TRBJ2-1; the match to TRBD2 covers 13 bases. This CDR3 region has 15 residues. CDR1 is SGHNT, CDR2 YENEEA, per germline. V dropped 5 bases and J dropped 7; count of bases not matched to a gene: 5. This CDR3 reads CASSPGTSGINEQFF. Here the CDR3 DNA reads TGTGCCAGCAGCCCCGGGACTAGCGGGATTAATGAGCAGTTCTTC. Full variable domain (rest looked up from reference TRBV11-3 and TRBJ2-1): EAGVVQSPRYKIIEKKQPVAFWCNPISGHNTLYWYLQNLGQGPELLIRYENEEAVDDSQLPKDRFSAERLKGVDSTLKIQPAELGDSAVYLCASSPGTSGINEQFFGPGTRLTVL.

The J gene is TRBJ1-1, the V gene TRBV1; the table calls TRBD1, which could not be checked here. TRBV1 is a pseudogene segment. The CDR3 has 13 residues. Here the CDR3 DNA reads TGCACCAACCCAGGGGGCGGGAACACTGAAGCTTTCTTT. Its translation is CTNPGGGNTEAFF.

The gene calls are TRBV7-9 and TRBJ1-2, with a weak D call TRBD1 (5 bases). The CDR3 is 15 amino acids. Germline lookup yields CDR1 SEHNR and CDR2 FQNEAQ (reference sequence). V lost 4 bases and J 0 bases, leaving 12 bases between the germline ends. The chain's CDR3 is CASSSTRESNYGYTF. CDR3 DNA: TGTGCCAGCAGCTCTACCAGGGAATCTAACTATGGCTACACCTTC.

The chain links TRBV19 to TRBJ2-7; 9 positions match TRBD1. The trim removed 8 bases at V and 2 bases at J, leaving 4 bases unmatched. The CDR3 contains 13 residues. Germline lookup yields CDR1 LNHDA and CDR2 SQIVND (reference sequence). CDR3 DNA sequence: TGTGCCAGTCGCGGACAGGGGCCCTACGAGCAGTACTTC. This encodes CASRGQGPYEQYF. The full variable domain, in which reference TRBV19 and TRBJ2-7 provide the parts outside the CDR3, is DGGITQSPKYLFRKEGQNVTLSCEQNLNHDAMYWYRQDPGQGLRLIYYSQIVNDFQKGDIAEGYSVSREKKESFPLTVTSAQKNPTAFYLCASRGQGPYEQYFGPGTRLTVT.

Worth noting for this clone: The sample carries other DNA sequences with the same CDR3. The V gene is TRBV11-2, the J gene TRBJ2-2, with D unresolved. The ends were cut back, 1 base at V and 2 bases at J, with 8 bases in the middle. CDR1 and CDR2 from the germline V gene are SGHAT and FQNNGV. The CDR3 contains 15 residues. This CDR3 reads CASSLGQVNTGELFF. CDR3 DNA: TGTGCCAGCAGCTTAGGTCAGGTTAACACCGGGGAGCTGTTTTTT.

The chain is built from TRBV2 and TRBJ1-4; the D gene is possibly TRBD1 (5 bases). V lost 3 bases and J lost 5, with 13 bases in between. CDR1 SNHLY and CDR2 FYNNEI come from the germline V gene. The CDR3 spans 15 residues. CDR3 sequence: CASSEGRVLNEKLFF. DNA of the CDR3: TGTGCCAGCAGTGAGGGCAGGGTACTAAATGAAAAACTGTTTTTT. The full variable domain, with the rest looked up from reference TRBV2 and TRBJ1-4, is EPEVTQTPSHQVTQMGQEVILRCVPISNHLYFYWYRQILGQKVEFLVSFYNNEISEKSEIFDDQFSVERPDGSNFTLKIRSTKLEDSAMYFCASSEGRVLNEKLFFGSGTQLSVL.

CDR3 in amino acids: CASSEAVLGVAEQFF. CDR3 DNA: TGTGCCAGCAGTGAAGCAGTGCTGGGCGTGGCTGAGCAGTTCTTC. The chain employs TRBV2 and TRBJ2-1; D is unclear. Germline V gives CDR1 SNHLY, CDR2 FYNNEI. The CDR3 has 15 amino acids. The ends were cut back, 0 bases at V and 9 bases at J, with 15 bases in the middle.

The V and J genes are TRBV27 and TRBJ1-1, with 7 bases lining up with TRBD1. V shed 4 bases, J shed 1 base, and the junction held 3 bases outside the gene matches. This CDR3 region has 14 residues. Germline values: CDR1 MNHEY, CDR2 SMNVEV (reference sequence). CDR3 residues: CASSSGQPNTEAFF. CDR3 DNA sequence: TGTGCCAGCAGTTCGGGACAGCCGAACACTGAAGCTTTCTTT.

V gene TRBV9 combines with J gene TRBJ2-3; 9 bases align to TRBD1. Germline V gene sequence: CDR1 SGDLS, CDR2 YYNGEE. The CDR3 extends over 16 amino acids. The V and J ends lost 0 bases and 5 bases, in that order; junction bases with no gene match: 7. The DNA for the CDR3 is TGTGCCAGCAGCGTAGCTCCGGGACAGGGACAAGATACGCAGTATTTT. Amino acid sequence: CASSVAPGQGQDTQYF.

This chain links TRBV19 with TRBJ2-6; D perhaps matches TRBD1 (7 bases). The germline gives CDR1 LNHDA, CDR2 SQIVND (reference sequence). This CDR3 comprises 17 residues. Trimming removed 8 bases from V and 0 bases from J, with 17 bases in between. The chain's CDR3 is CASFLRGDSSGANVLTF. CDR3 DNA: TGTGCCAGTTTCTTACGCGGGGACAGCTCTGGGGCCAACGTCCTGACTTTC.

This CDR3 reads CASRGGTGVTEAFF. DNA for the CDR3: TGTGCCAGCAGGGGGGGGACAGGGGTCACTGAAGCTTTCTTT. V usage is TRBV6-1 and J usage is TRBJ1-1; 10 positions agree with TRBD1. Germline V gene lookup returns CDR1 MNHNS and CDR2 SASEGT. Trimming at V came to 6 bases and at J to 4 bases, leaving 5 bases not matched to a gene. The length of the CDR3 is 14 residues.

This chain uses TRBV20-1 with TRBJ1-1; no definite D call. The CDR3 contains 11 residues. Trimming pared 3 bases from V and 3 bases from J, leaving 5 bases between. CDR1 and CDR2 from the germline V gene are DFQATT and SNEGSKA (reference sequence). In DNA form, the CDR3 reads TGCAGTGCTAGCTTAGACACTGAAGCTTTCTTT. Translated: CSASLDTEAFF.

This clone appeared once. The chain combines TRBV30 with TRBJ2-1; D may be TRBD2 (6 bases). From germline, CDR1 is GTSNPN and CDR2 SVGIG (reference sequence). This CDR3 spans 14 amino acids. Between the trimmed V and J ends, which lost 1 base and 0 bases, there was a span of 7 bases. The chain's CDR3 is CAWSETSSYNEQFF. The CDR3 coding sequence is TGTGCCTGGAGTGAGACTAGCTCCTACAATGAGCAGTTCTTC. The complete variable domain, with remaining parts taken from reference TRBV30 and TRBJ2-1, reads SQTIHQWPATLVQPVGSPLSLECTVEGTSNPNLYWYRQAAGRGLQLLFYSVGIGQISSEVPQNLSASRPQDRQFILSSKKLLLSDSGFYLCAWSETSSYNEQFFGPGTRLTVL.

The gene calls are TRBV29-1 and TRBJ2-3, with D unresolved. Germline assignment: CDR1 SQVTM and CDR2 ANQGSEA. The CDR3 is 12 residues long. The V end was cut by 4 bases, the J end by 2 bases, with 7 bases between. The CDR3 sequence: CSVVGVTDTQYF. The CDR3, as DNA: TGCAGCGTTGTAGGAGTCACAGATACGCAGTATTTT.

The rearrangement joins TRBV27 to TRBJ2-1; D perhaps matches TRBD1 (6 bases). This CDR3 comprises 15 residues. V shed 6 bases and J shed 0 bases, with 12 bases lying between them. CDR1 and CDR2 (germline): MNHEY, SMNVEV (reference sequence). This CDR3 reads CASSPDRSSYNEQFF. CDR3 DNA: TGTGCCAGCAGCCCTGACAGGAGCTCCTACAATGAGCAGTTCTTC.

The V call is TRBV6-1, the J call TRBJ1-2, with 7 bases identical to TRBD1. Germline values: CDR1 MNHNS, CDR2 SASEGT. J gave up 1 base and V 5 bases, and 4 bases lay outside the gene matches. The CDR3 has 14 amino acids. This CDR3 reads CASSRQGNNYGYTF. DNA for the CDR3: TGTGCCAGCAGTCGACAGGGAAATAACTATGGCTACACCTTC.

The rearrangement joins TRBV15 to TRBJ2-1; TRBD2 is a possible D gene (6 bases). V shed 0 bases and J shed 9 bases, with 15 bases lying between them. Per the germline V gene, CDR1 is LNHNV and CDR2 is YYDKDF (reference sequence). The CDR3 extends over 15 amino acids. CDR3 protein: CATSRDGGKDVEQFF. The CDR3 DNA follows: TGTGCCACCAGCAGAGATGGGGGGAAGGATGTTGAGCAGTTCTTC. The full variable domain, completed using reference TRBV15 and TRBJ2-1, is DAMVIQNPRYQVTQFGKPVTLSCSQTLNHNVMYWYQQKSSQAPKLLFHYYDKDFNNEADTPDNFQSRRPNTSFCFLDIRSPGLGDTAMYLCATSRDGGKDVEQFFGPGTRLTVL.

The CDR3 bases are TGTGCCAGCAGAGAGAACCGGGACAGGGGTGAAAAACTGTTTTTT. This codes for CASRENRDRGEKLFF. This chain connects TRBV25-1 to TRBJ1-4, with TRBD1 identical over 10 bases. CDR3 size: 15 residues. From germline, CDR1 is MGHDK and CDR2 SYGVNS. V gave up 6 bases and J gave up 7 bases; unmatched junction bases: 8.

The chain combines TRBV19 with TRBJ2-7; 7 bases are shared with TRBD1. CDR1 and CDR2 (germline): LNHDA, SQIVND (reference sequence). This CDR3 contains 14 residues. V trimming: 2 bases; J trimming: 4 bases; junction bases outside the gene matches: 5. CDR3 loop: CASSISLTGYEQYF. The CDR3 DNA is TGTGCCAGTAGTATAAGTTTGACAGGGTACGAGCAGTACTTC.

This sequence joins TRBV14 and TRBJ2-6; 7 nucleotides line up with TRBD1. J was trimmed by 0 bases and V by 3 bases; bases with no gene match: 5. CDR3 size: 17 residues. In germline, CDR1 is SGHDN, CDR2 FVKESK. The CDR3 DNA is TGTGCCAGCAGCCAGAGACAGGGCTTCTCTGGGGCCAACGTCCTGACTTTC. It is translated as CASSQRQGFSGANVLTF.

The V call is TRBV27, the J call TRBJ2-7, with 10 bases matching TRBD1. V lost 6 bases and J lost 6; bases outside the gene matches: 5. The V gene's germline CDR1 is MNHEY and CDR2 SMNVEV (reference sequence). The CDR3 has 13 amino acids. For the CDR3, the DNA is TGTGCCAGCAGAGGACAGGGGGAGTCCGAGCAGTACTTC. It is translated as CASRGQGESEQYF.